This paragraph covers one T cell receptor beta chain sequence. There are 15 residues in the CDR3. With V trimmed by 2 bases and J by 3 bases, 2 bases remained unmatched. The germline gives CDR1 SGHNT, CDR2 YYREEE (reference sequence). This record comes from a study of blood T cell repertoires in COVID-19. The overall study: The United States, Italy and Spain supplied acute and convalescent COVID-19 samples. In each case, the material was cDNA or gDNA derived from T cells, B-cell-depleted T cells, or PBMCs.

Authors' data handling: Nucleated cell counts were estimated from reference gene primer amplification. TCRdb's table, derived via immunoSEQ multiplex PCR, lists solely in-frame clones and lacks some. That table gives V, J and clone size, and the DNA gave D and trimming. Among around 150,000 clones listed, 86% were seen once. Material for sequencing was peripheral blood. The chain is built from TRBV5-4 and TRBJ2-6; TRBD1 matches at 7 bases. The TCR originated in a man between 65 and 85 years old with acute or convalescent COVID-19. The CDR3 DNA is TGTGCCAGCAGCTTTAGGACAGGTGGGGCCAACGTCCTGACTTTC. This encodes CASSFRTGGANVLTF. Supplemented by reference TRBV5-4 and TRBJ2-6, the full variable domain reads ETGVTQSPTHLIKTRGQQVTLRCSSQSGHNTVSWYQQALGQGPQFIFQYYREEENGRGNFPPRFSGLQFPNYSSELNVNALELDDSALYLCASSFRTGGANVLTFGAGSRLTVL.